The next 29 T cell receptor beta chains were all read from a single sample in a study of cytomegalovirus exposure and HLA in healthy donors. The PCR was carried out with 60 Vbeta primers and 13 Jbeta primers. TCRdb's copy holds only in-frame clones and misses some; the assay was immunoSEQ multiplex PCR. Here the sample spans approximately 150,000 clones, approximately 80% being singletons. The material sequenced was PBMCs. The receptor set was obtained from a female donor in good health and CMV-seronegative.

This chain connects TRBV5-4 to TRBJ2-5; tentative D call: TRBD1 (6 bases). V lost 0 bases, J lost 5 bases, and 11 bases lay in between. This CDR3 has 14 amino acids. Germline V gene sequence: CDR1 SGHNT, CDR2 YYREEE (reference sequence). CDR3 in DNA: TGTGCCAGCAGCTTGGGGGGGCCCCTCGAGACCCAGTACTTC. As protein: CASSLGGPLETQYF. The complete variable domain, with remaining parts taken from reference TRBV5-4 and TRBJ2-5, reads ETGVTQSPTHLIKTRGQQVTLRCSSQSGHNTVSWYQQALGQGPQFIFQYYREEENGRGNFPPRFSGLQFPNYSSELNVNALELDDSALYLCASSLGGPLETQYFGPGTRLLVL.

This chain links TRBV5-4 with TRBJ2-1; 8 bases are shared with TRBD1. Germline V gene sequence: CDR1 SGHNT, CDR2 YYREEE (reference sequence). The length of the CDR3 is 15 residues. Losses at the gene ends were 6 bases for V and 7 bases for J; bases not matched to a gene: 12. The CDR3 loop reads CASTTTSTGANEQFF. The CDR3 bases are TGTGCCAGCACCACAACGTCGACAGGGGCAAATGAGCAGTTCTTC. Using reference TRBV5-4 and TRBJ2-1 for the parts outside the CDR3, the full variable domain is ETGVTQSPTHLIKTRGQQVTLRCSSQSGHNTVSWYQQALGQGPQFIFQYYREEENGRGNFPPRFSGLQFPNYSSELNVNALELDDSALYLCASTTTSTGANEQFFGPGTRLTVL.

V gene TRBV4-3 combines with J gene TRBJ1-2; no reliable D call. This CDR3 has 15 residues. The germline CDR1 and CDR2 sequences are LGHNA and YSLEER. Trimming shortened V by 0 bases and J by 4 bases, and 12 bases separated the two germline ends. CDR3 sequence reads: CASSQEFGRPYGYTF. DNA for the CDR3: TGCGCCAGCAGCCAAGAATTCGGCAGGCCCTATGGCTACACCTTC.

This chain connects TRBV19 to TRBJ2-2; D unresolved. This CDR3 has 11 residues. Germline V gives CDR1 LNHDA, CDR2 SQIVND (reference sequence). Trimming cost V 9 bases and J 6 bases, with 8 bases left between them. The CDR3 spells CASGIPGELFF. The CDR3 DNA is TGTGCCAGCGGTATTCCCGGGGAGCTGTTTTTT. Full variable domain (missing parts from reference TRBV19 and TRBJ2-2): DGGITQSPKYLFRKEGQNVTLSCEQNLNHDAMYWYRQDPGQGLRLIYYSQIVNDFQKGDIAEGYSVSREKKESFPLTVTSAQKNPTAFYLCASGIPGELFFGEGSRLTVL.

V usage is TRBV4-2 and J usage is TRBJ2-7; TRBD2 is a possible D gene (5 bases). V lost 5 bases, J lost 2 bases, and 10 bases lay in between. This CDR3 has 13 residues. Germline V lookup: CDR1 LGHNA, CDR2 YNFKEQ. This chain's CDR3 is CASSLDLTYEQYF. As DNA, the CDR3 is TGTGCCAGCAGCTTGGACTTAACCTACGAGCAGTACTTC.

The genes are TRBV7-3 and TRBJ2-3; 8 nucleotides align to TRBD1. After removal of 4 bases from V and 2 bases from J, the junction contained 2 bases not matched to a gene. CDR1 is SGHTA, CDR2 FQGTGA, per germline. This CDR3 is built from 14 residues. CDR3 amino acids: CASSWTGSTDTQYF. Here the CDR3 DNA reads TGTGCCAGCAGCTGGACAGGGTCCACAGATACGCAGTATTTT.

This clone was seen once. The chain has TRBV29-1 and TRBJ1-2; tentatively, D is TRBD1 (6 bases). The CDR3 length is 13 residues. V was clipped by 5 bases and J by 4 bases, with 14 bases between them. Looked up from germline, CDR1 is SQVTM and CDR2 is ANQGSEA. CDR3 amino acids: CSVFTGFGYGYTF. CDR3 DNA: TGCAGCGTTTTTACAGGGTTTGGCTATGGCTACACCTTC.

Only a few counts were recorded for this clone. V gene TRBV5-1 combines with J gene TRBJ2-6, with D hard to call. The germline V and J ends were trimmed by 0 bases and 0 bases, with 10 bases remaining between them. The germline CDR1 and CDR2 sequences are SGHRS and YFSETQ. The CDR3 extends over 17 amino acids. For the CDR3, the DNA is TGCGCCAGCAGCTTGGTGCAGGCCAGCTCTGGGGCCAACGTCCTGACTTTC. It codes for CASSLVQASSGANVLTF.

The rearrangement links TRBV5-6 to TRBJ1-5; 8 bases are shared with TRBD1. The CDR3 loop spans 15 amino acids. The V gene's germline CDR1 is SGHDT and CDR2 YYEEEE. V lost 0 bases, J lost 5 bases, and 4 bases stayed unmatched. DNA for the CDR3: TGTGCCAGCAGCTTGGGGGGGACAGGATATCAGCCCCAGCATTTT. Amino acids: CASSLGGTGYQPQHF.

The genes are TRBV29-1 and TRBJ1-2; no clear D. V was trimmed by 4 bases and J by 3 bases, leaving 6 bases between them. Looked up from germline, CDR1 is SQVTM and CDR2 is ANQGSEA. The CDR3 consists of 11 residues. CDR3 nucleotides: TGCAGCGTTGGACAAGACTATGGCTACACCTTC. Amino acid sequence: CSVGQDYGYTF. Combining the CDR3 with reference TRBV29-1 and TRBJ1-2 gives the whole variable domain SAVISQKPSRDICQRGTSLTIQCQVDSQVTMMFWYRQQPGQSLTLIATANQGSEATYESGFVIDKFPISRPNLTFSTLTVSNMSPEDSSIYLCSVGQDYGYTFGSGTRLTVV.

The CDR3 nucleotides are TGTGCCAGTAGTAGGAGCTCTGGAAACACCATATATTTT. Translated, it gives CASSRSSGNTIYF. This chain connects TRBV19 to TRBJ1-3, with D hard to call. Germline CDR1 and CDR2: LNHDA and SQIVND (reference sequence). This CDR3 comprises 13 residues. With 4 bases removed from V and 0 bases from J, the gap between germline ends came to 4 bases.

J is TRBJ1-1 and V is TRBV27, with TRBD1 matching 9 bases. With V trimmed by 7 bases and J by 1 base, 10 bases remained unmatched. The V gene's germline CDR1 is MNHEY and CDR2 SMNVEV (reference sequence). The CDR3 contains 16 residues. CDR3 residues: CASIKARTGANTEAFF. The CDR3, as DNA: TGTGCCAGCATCAAAGCCCGGACAGGGGCGAACACTGAAGCTTTCTTT.

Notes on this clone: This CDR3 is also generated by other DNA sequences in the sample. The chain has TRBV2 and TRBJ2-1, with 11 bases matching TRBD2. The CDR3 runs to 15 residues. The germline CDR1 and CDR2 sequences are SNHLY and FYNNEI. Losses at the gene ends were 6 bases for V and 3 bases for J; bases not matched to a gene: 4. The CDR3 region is CASSAGTSGYNEQFF. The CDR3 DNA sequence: TGTGCCAGCAGCGCCGGGACTAGCGGCTACAATGAGCAGTTCTTC.

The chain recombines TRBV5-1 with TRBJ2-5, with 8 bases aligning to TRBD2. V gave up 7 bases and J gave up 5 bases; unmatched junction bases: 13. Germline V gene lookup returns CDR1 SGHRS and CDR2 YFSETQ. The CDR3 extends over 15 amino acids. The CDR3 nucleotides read TGCGCCAGCGCCGGGGTAGCGGGGTCTCGGGAGACCCAGTACTTC. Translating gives CASAGVAGSRETQYF.

CDR3 bases: TGTGCCAGCAGTTTATGGGGCGACCGGCAGGAACGGTTCTTC. Residues: CASSLWGDRQERFF. V and J are TRBV27 and TRBJ2-1; D perhaps matches TRBD1 (5 bases). V lost 1 base to trimming and J lost 15 bases, with 19 bases between them. This CDR3 comprises 14 residues. Germline CDR1 and CDR2: MNHEY and SMNVEV (reference sequence).

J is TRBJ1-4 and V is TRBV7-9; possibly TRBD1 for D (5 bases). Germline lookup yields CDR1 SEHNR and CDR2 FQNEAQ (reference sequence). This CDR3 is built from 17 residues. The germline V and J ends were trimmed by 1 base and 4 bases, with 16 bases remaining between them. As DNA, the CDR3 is TGTGCCAGCAGCTTAGGGTGGCGGTCGGGGGATAATGAAAAACTGTTTTTT. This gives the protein CASSLGWRSGDNEKLFF.

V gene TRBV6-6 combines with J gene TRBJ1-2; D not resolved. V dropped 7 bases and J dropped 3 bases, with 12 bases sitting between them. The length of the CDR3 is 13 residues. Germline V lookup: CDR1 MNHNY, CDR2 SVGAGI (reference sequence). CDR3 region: CASTREIDYGYTF. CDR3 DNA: TGTGCCAGCACCCGGGAGATCGACTATGGCTACACCTTC.

DNA of the CDR3: TGTGCCAGTATAAACCCTTACATGAACACTGAAGCTTTCTTT. Amino acid sequence: CASINPYMNTEAFF. This sequence joins TRBV19 and TRBJ1-1; unclear D gene. V was cut by 7 bases and J by 0 bases, with 12 bases left in between. There are 14 residues in the CDR3. The germline V gene encodes CDR1 LNHDA and CDR2 SQIVND (reference sequence).

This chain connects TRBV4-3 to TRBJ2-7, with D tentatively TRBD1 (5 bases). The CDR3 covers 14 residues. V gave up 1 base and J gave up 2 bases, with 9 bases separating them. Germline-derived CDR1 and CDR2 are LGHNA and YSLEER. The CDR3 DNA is TGCGCCAGCAGCCAAGGGTCAGGGACCTACGAGCAGTACTTC. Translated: CASSQGSGTYEQYF.

The CDR3 DNA is TGCAGCGTTGACGGGTTTAGCGGGAGTAGGCGCTACAATGAGCAGTTCTTC. Translated: CSVDGFSGSRRYNEQFF. The chain employs TRBV29-1 and TRBJ2-1; 9 bases are shared with TRBD2. CDR3 size: 17 residues. With 3 bases clipped from V and 3 bases from J, the junction kept 12 bases outside the gene matches. CDR1 and CDR2 from the germline V gene are SQVTM and ANQGSEA.

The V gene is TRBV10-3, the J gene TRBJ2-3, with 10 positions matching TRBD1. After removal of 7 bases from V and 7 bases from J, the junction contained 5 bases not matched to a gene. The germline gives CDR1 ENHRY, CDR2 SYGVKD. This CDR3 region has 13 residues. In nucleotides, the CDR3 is TGTGCCATCACCGGGACAGGGGATAATACGCAGTATTTT. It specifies CAITGTGDNTQYF.

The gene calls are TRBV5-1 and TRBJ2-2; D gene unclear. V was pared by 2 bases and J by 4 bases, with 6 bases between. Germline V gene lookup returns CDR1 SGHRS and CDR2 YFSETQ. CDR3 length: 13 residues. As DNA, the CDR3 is TGCGCCAGCAGCTTAAAGCGCACCGGGGAGCTGTTTTTT. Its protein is CASSLKRTGELFF.

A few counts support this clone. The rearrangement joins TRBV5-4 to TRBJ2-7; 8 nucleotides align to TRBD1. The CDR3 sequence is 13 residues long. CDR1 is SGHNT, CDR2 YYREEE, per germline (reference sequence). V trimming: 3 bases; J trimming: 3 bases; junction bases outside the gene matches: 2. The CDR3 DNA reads TGTGCCAGCAGCTCTACAGGGGGCTACGAGCAGTACTTC. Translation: CASSSTGGYEQYF.

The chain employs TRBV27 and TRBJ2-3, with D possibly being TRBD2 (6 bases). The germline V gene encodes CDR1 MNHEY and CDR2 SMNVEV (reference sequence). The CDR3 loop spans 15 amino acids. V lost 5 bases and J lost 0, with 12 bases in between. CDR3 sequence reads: CASSPRRGSTDTQYF. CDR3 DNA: TGTGCCAGCAGTCCACGGCGGGGAAGCACAGATACGCAGTATTTT.

CDR3 residues: CAISGAEEGTQYF. The CDR3 DNA is TGTGCCATCAGTGGAGCCGAGGAGGGGACCCAGTACTTC. V gene TRBV10-3 combines with J gene TRBJ2-5; weak D call: TRBD2 (6 bases). This CDR3 is 13 amino acids long. In germline, CDR1 is ENHRY, CDR2 SYGVKD. The V end was cut by 4 bases, the J end by 7 bases, with 13 bases between.

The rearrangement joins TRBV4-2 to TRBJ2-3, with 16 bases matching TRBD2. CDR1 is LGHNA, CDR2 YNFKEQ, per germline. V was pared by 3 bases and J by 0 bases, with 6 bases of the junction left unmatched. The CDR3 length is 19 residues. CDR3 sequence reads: CASSHRVGLAGGSTDTQYF. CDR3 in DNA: TGTGCCAGCAGCCACCGCGTGGGACTAGCGGGGGGGAGCACAGATACGCAGTATTTT.

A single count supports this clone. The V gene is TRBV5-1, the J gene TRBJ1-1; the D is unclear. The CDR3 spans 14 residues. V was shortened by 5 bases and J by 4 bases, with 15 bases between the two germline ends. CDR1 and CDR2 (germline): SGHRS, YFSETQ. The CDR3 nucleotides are TGCGCCAGCAGGCCCGAATCGGCTAGCACTGAAGCTTTCTTT. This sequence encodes CASRPESASTEAFF.

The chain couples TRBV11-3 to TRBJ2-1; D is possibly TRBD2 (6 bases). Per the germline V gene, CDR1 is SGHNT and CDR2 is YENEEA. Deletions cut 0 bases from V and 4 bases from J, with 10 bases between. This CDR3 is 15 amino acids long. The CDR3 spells CASSLDSGSYNEQFF. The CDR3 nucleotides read TGTGCCAGCAGCTTAGACAGCGGGTCTTACAATGAGCAGTTCTTC.

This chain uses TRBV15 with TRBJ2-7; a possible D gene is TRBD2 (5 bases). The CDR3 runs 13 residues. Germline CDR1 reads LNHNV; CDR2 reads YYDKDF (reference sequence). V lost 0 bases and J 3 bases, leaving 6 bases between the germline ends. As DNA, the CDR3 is TGTGCCACCAGCAGAGATGGGAGCTACGAGCAGTACTTC. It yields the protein CATSRDGSYEQYF.